This T cell receptor beta chain originates from a study of spatial heterogeneity in lung cancer. In its sample, this clonotype was seen a few times. CDR1 is DFQATT and CDR2 is SNEGSKA in the germline V gene (reference sequence). V lost 3 bases, J lost 3 bases, and 10 bases stayed unmatched. The CDR3 covers 16 residues. Time point meaning: sample taken at primary tumor resection. Material for sequencing was whole RNA from tumor, nontumor lung or frozen PBMC, left unsorted. TCRdb processed the 5' RACE reads anew with MiXCR; each CDR3 protein has one entry. Among tens of thousands of distinct CDR3 sequences, approximately 21% were seen once, and the ten largest hold roughly 6%.

The TCR sequence derives from a male donor with early-stage non-small cell lung cancer. Here the sequenced sample was PBMCs, taken at surgery. V and J are TRBV20-1 and TRBJ1-1; 10 nucleotides agree with TRBD1. CDR3 residues: CSASRQGALMDTEAFF. The CDR3 region has the DNA TGCAGTGCTAGTCGACAGGGGGCACTGATGGACACTGAAGCTTTCTTT.